The 9 T cell receptor beta chains below come from one sample, sequenced in a study of cytomegalovirus exposure and HLA in healthy donors. This PCR relied on a set of 60 Vbeta primers and 13 Jbeta primers. TCRdb's copy holds only in-frame clones and misses some; the assay was immunoSEQ multiplex PCR. The sample shows around 160,000 clones, around 78% of them seen only once. Sequencing used PBMCs. These TCRs come from a man aged 35 to 55 in good health and CMV-seropositive.

This clone was seen just once. The rearrangement links TRBV10-1 to TRBJ1-5; 9 positions match TRBD1. The germline gives CDR1 WNHNN, CDR2 SYGVQD (reference sequence). V lost 8 bases, J lost 5 bases, and 22 bases stayed unmatched. The CDR3 loop spans 19 amino acids. The CDR3 sequence is CASLTRLFTLQGADQPQHF. CDR3 in DNA: TGCGCCAGCCTAACGAGACTCTTTACCCTACAGGGGGCAGATCAGCCCCAGCATTTT.

This sequence joins TRBV5-1 and TRBJ2-7; weak D call: TRBD1 (5 bases). The CDR3 totals 13 residues. Trimming stripped 1 base from V and 5 bases from J, with 10 bases between. Germline V CDR1 and CDR2: SGHRS, YFSETQ. The CDR3 loop is CASSLQGLNEQYF. In DNA, the CDR3 is TGCGCCAGCAGCTTGCAGGGTCTCAACGAGCAGTACTTC.

The J gene is TRBJ1-2, the V gene TRBV25-1; unclear D gene. Germline CDR1 is MGHDK and CDR2 is SYGVNS. The CDR3 is made up of 14 amino acids. With 3 bases removed from V and 4 bases from J, the gap between germline ends came to 12 bases. The CDR3 region has the DNA TGTGCCAGCAGTGATGGGCTGGTGGGCTATGGCTACACCTTC. This translates into CASSDGLVGYGYTF.

This clone showed up just a few times. V gene TRBV6-5 combines with J gene TRBJ2-2, with 10 bases aligning to TRBD2. The V gene end was trimmed by 5 bases and the J gene end by 9 bases; junction bases not matched to a gene: 3. Per the germline V gene, CDR1 is MNHEY and CDR2 is SVGAGI. The CDR3 has 13 amino acids. CDR3 sequence: CASSEGLARELFF. The CDR3 DNA reads as TGTGCCAGCAGTGAGGGACTAGCGAGGGAGCTGTTTTTT.

The genes are TRBV14 and TRBJ2-7, with no clear D. The CDR3 extends over 15 amino acids. V was shortened by 0 bases and J by 3 bases, with 12 bases between the two germline ends. Germline V gives CDR1 SGHDN, CDR2 FVKESK. The CDR3 DNA follows: TGTGCCAGCAGCCAAGAAACGGGTTGGGTCTACGAGCAGTACTTC. This codes for CASSQETGWVYEQYF.

The chain has TRBV7-2 and TRBJ1-1, with unresolved D. V gave up 3 bases and J gave up 7 bases, with 9 bases separating them. The CDR3 totals 12 residues. CDR1 and CDR2 from the germline V gene are SGHTA and FQGNSA. The CDR3 region has the DNA TGTGCCAGCAGCTTCGGAGTTAATGAAGCTTTCTTT. Translating gives CASSFGVNEAFF. Together with reference TRBV7-2 and TRBJ1-1, the CDR3 gives the full variable domain: GAGVSQSPSNKVTEKGKDVELRCDPISGHTALYWYRQSLGQGLEFLIYFQGNSAPDKSGLPSDRFSAERTGGSVSTLTIQRTQQEDSAVYLCASSFGVNEAFFGQGTRLTVV.

The chain recombines TRBV19 with TRBJ1-5, with TRBD1 identical over 8 bases. The germline V gene encodes CDR1 LNHDA and CDR2 SQIVND (reference sequence). There are 19 residues in the CDR3. Losses at the gene ends were 2 bases for V and 2 bases for J; bases not matched to a gene: 14. CDR3 protein: CASSISPRTTGGGNQPQHF. In DNA form, the CDR3 reads TGTGCCAGTAGTATATCCCCCAGGACAACAGGGGGAGGCAATCAGCCCCAGCATTTT.

The chain has TRBV29-1 and TRBJ2-1; 12 bases fit TRBD2. After removal of 8 bases from V and 8 bases from J, the junction contained 10 bases not matched to a gene. CDR3 size: 14 residues. CDR1 and CDR2 (germline): SQVTM, ANQGSEA. CDR3 region: CSIRTSGIGYEQFF. The CDR3 DNA is TGCAGCATCCGGACTAGCGGGATTGGTTATGAGCAGTTCTTC.

This CDR3 reads CASSKTGVKGPVQYF. In nucleotides, the CDR3 is TGTGCCAGTAGTAAGACAGGGGTCAAAGGCCCAGTACAGTACTTC. This chain connects TRBV19 to TRBJ2-5; 8 nucleotides line up with TRBD1. Per the germline V gene, CDR1 is LNHDA and CDR2 is SQIVND (reference sequence). The CDR3 spans 15 residues. With 4 bases clipped from V and 11 bases from J, the junction kept 15 bases outside the gene matches.